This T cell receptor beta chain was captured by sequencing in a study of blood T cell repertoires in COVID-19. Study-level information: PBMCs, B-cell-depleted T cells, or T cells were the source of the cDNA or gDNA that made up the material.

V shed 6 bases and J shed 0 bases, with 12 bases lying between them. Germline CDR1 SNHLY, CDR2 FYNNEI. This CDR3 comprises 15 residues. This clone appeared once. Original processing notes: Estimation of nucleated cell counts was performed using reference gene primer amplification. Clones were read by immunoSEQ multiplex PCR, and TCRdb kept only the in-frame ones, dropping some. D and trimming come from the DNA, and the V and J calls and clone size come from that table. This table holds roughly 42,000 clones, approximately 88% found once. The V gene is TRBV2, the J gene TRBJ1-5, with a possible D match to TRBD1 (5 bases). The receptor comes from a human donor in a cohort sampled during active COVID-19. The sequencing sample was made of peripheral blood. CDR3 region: CASSMGGTSNQPQHF. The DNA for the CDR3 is TGTGCCAGCAGCATGGGGGGTACTAGCAATCAGCCCCAGCATTTT.